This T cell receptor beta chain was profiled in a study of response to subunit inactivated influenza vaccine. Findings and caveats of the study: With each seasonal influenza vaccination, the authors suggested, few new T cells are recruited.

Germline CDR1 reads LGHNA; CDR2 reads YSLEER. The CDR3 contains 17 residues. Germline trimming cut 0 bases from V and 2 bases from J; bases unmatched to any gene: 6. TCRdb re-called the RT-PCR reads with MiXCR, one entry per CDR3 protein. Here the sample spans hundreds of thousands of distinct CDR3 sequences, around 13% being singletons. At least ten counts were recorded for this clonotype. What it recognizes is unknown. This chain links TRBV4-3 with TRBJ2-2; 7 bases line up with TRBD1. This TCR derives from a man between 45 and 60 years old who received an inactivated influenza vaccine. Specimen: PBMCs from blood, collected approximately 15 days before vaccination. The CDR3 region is CASSQEPGQPNTGELFF. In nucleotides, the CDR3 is TGCGCCAGCAGCCAAGAACCGGGACAGCCAAACACCGGGGAGCTGTTTTTT.